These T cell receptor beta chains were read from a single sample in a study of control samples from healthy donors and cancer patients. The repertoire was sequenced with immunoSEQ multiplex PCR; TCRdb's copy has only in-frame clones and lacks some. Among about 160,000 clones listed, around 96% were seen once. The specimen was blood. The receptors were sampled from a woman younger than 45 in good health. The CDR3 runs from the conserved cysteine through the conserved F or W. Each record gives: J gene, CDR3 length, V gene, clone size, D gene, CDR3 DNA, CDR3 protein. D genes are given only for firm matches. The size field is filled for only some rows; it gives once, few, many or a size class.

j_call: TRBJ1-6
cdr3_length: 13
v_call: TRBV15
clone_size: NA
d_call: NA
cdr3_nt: TGTGCCACCAGCCCGTGGGGGCCTTCACCCCTCCACTTT
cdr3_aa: CATSPWGPSPLHF

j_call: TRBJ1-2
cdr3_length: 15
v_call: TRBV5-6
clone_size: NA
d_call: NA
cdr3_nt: TGTGCCAGCAGCTTGAGTGGACAGTCATTAGATGGCTACACCTTC
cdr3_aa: CASSLSGQSLDGYTF

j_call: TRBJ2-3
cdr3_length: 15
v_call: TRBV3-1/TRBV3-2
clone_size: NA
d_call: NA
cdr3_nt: TGTGCCAGCAGCCAATTGCCCACTAGCACAGATACGCAGTATTTT
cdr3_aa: CASSQLPTSTDTQYF

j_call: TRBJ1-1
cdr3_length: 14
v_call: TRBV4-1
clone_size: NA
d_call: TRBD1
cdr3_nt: TGCGCCAGCAGCCTGGGACAGGGTAACACTGAAGCTTTCTTT
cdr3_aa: CASSLGQGNTEAFF

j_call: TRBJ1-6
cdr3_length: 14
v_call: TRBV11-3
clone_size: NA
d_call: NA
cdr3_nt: TGTGCCAGCAGCTTAGGGACAGAGAATTCACCCCTCCACTTT
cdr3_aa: CASSLGTENSPLHF

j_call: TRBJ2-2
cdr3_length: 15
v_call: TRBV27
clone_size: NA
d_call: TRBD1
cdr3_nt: TGTGCCAGCAGGCATGGACAGGGGTGGACCGGGGAGCTGTTTTTT
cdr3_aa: CASRHGQGWTGELFF

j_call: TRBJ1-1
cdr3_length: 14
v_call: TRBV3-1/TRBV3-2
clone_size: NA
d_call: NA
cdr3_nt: TGTGCCAGCAGCTCCAAGGTTGGGGCAGCTGAAGCTTTCTTT
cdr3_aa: CASSSKVGAAEAFF

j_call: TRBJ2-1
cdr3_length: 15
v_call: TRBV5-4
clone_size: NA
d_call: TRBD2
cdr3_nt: TGTGCCAGCAGCTTGTTGGCTAGCGGGAACAATGAGCAGTTCTTC
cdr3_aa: CASSLLASGNNEQFF

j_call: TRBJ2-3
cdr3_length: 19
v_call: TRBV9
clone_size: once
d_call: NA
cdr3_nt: TGTGCCAGCAGCGTAGGCGACACCGGTCGGTCGGAGTACACAGATACGCAGTATTTT
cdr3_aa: CASSVGDTGRSEYTDTQYF

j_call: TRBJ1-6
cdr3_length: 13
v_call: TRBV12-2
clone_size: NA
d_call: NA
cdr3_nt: TGTGCAAGTCGCCCGCCGCCGTTTTCACCCCTCCACTTT
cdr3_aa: CASRPPPFSPLHF

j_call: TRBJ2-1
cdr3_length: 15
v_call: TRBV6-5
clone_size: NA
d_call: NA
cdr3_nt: TGTGCCAGCAGCCTCGGGGGGCGGGGAGGGAATGAGCAGTTCTTC
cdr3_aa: CASSLGGRGGNEQFF

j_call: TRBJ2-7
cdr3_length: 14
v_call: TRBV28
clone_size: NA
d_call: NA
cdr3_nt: TGTGCCAGCAGCCGCTCGGGAAGCTCCTACGAGCAGTACTTC
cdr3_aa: CASSRSGSSYEQYF

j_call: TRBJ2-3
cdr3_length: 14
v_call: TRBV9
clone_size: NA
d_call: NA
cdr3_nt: TGTGCCAGCAGCGTAGACGGGTGGGGAGATACGCAGTATTTT
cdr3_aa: CASSVDGWGDTQYF